These T cell receptor beta chains were read from a single sample in a study of tissue T cells after allogeneic stem cell transplantation. The repertoire was sequenced with immunoSEQ multiplex PCR; TCRdb's copy has only in-frame clones and lacks some. This table holds roughly 9,700 clones, approximately 59% found once. The sequencing used tissue from the ileum, collected at autopsy. These receptors were taken from a woman aged 18-50 years with breast cancer. Each CDR3 is given with its conserved first and last residue. The D gene is left open where the match is weak. Rows may omit the clone size; those that give it use once, few, many or a size class.

V	size	J	D	CDR3	DNA
TRBV2	.	TRBJ1-3	.	CARERGSGNTIYF	TGTGCCCGAGAAAGGGGGTCTGGAAACACCATATATTTT
TRBV5-6	.	TRBJ2-7	TRBD2	CASSSTSDYEQYF	TGTGCCAGCAGCTCGACTAGCGACTACGAGCAGTACTTC
TRBV19	.	TRBJ2-5	.	CASSIGGTSLKETQYF	TGTGCCAGTAGTATAGGGGGGACTTCATTAAAAGAGACCCAGTACTTC
TRBV11-2	.	TRBJ2-1	TRBD2	CASSSGLAGYNEQFF	TGTGCCAGCAGCTCGGGACTAGCGGGCTACAATGAGCAGTTCTTC
TRBV6-5	once	TRBJ2-3	.	CASRRDLTDTQYF	TGTGCCAGCAGGCGGGACCTCACAGATACGCAGTATTTT
TRBV6-5	.	TRBJ2-7	TRBD1	CASRTGGAPYEQYF	TGTGCCAGCAGGACAGGGGGGGCCCCCTACGAGCAGTACTTC
TRBV10-1	.	TRBJ2-3	.	CASGRGRFTDTQYF	TGCGCCAGCGGCAGGGGGAGGTTCACAGATACGCAGTATTTT
TRBV11-1	medium-sized	TRBJ2-5	TRBD1	CASSPGTGGRAQYF	TGTGCCAGCAGCCCAGGGACAGGCGGCCGGGCCCAGTACTTC
TRBV18	few	TRBJ2-1	.	CASSPTSSEQFF	TGTGCCAGCTCACCCACTAGTAGTGAGCAGTTCTTC
TRBV5-1	.	TRBJ2-2	.	CASSLGGSIEELFF	TGCGCCAGCAGCTTAGGGGGTTCCATAGAGGAGCTGTTTTTT
TRBV2	.	TRBJ1-2	.	CASTVDYGYTF	TGTGCCAGCACCGTGGACTATGGCTACACCTTC
TRBV7-9	.	TRBJ1-6	.	CASSLGWGRAESPLHF	TGTGCCAGCAGCTTAGGTTGGGGCAGGGCTGAGTCACCCCTCCACTTT
TRBV5-5	.	TRBJ2-5	.	CASSPTGNGHQETQYF	TGTGCCAGCAGCCCCACAGGTAACGGGCACCAAGAGACCCAGTACTTC
TRBV30	few	TRBJ1-2	.	CAWSVQANYGYTF	TGTGCCTGGAGTGTACAGGCTAACTATGGCTACACCTTC
TRBV4-3	.	TRBJ2-3	.	CASSQEYTDTQYF	TGCGCCAGCAGCCAAGAGTACACAGATACGCAGTATTTT
TRBV12-3/TRBV12-4	.	TRBJ2-7	.	CASSLRPYEQYF	TGTGCCAGCAGCCTTCGGCCGTACGAGCAGTACTTC
TRBV19	.	TRBJ1-1	.	CASSEGPYTEAFF	TGTGCCAGTAGTGAGGGTCCGTACACTGAAGCTTTCTTT
TRBV7-9	few	TRBJ1-2	TRBD1	CASSLGSQQGRSGYTF	TGTGCCAGCAGCTTAGGGAGCCAACAGGGGAGAAGTGGCTACACCTTC
TRBV7-9	.	TRBJ2-1	TRBD2	CASSLAGGNEQFF	TGTGCCAGCAGTTTAGCGGGAGGAAATGAGCAGTTCTTC
TRBV7-2	.	TRBJ2-5	.	CASSLARRQETQYF	TGTGCCAGCAGCTTAGCGAGGCGCCAAGAGACCCAGTACTTC
TRBV5-6	few	TRBJ2-2	.	CAGLRAGVAGELFF	TGTGCCGGCCTACGGGCAGGGGTGGCCGGGGAGCTGTTTTTT
TRBV20-1	.	TRBJ2-7	.	CSAVNIEQYF	TGCAGTGCTGTTAATATCGAGCAGTACTTC
TRBV6-2/TRBV6-3	few	TRBJ2-7	.	CASSYVGGTYEQYF	TGTGCCAGCAGTTACGTTGGCGGAACCTACGAGCAGTACTTC
TRBV5-4	.	TRBJ2-1	TRBD2	CASSRGRGGNNEQFF	TGTGCCAGCAGCCGCGGGAGGGGGGGAAACAATGAGCAGTTCTTC
TRBV5-4	.	TRBJ2-2	.	CASSLDRGNTGELFF	TGTGCCAGCAGCTTGGACAGAGGAAACACCGGGGAGCTGTTTTTT
TRBV4-1	.	TRBJ1-2	.	CASSPVARPDYGYTF	TGCGCCAGCAGCCCTGTCGCGAGACCCGACTATGGCTACACCTTC
TRBV12-1	few	TRBJ2-6	.	CASSPSTPRSGANVLTF	TGTGCCAGCAGCCCATCGACACCCCGATCTGGGGCCAACGTCCTGACTTTC
TRBV5-6	medium-sized	TRBJ1-6	.	CASNLQAAAGSPLHF	TGTGCCAGCAACTTACAGGCGGCGGCGGGATCACCCCTCCACTTT
TRBV6-2/TRBV6-3	.	TRBJ2-1	.	CASSRLLPNLYNEQFF	TGTGCCAGCAGTCGACTCCTTCCCAACCTTTACAATGAGCAGTTCTTC
TRBV3-1/TRBV3-2	.	TRBJ1-1	.	CASSQGGDTEAFF	TGTGCCAGCAGCCAAGGTGGAGACACTGAAGCTTTCTTT
TRBV9	medium-sized	TRBJ2-1	.	CASSVGLRGPHNEQFF	TGTGCCAGCAGCGTAGGGTTGCGGGGCCCGCACAATGAGCAGTTCTTC
TRBV2	.	TRBJ2-7	.	CASIGTYEQYF	TGTGCCAGCATTGGAACCTACGAGCAGTACTTC
TRBV6-1	.	TRBJ2-4	.	CASSEPDGPRDF	TGTGCCAGCAGTGAACCAGACGGACCTCGGGACTTC
TRBV6-2/TRBV6-3	.	TRBJ2-7	TRBD2	CASSYVGGAYEQYF	TGTGCCAGCAGTTACGTCGGGGGGGCCTACGAGCAGTACTTC
TRBV9	.	TRBJ2-3	.	CASSPPVGDTQYF	TGTGCCAGCAGCCCCCCAGTTGGAGATACGCAGTATTTT
TRBV28	.	TRBJ2-5	.	CASSFVSQETQYF	TGTGCCAGCAGTTTCGTGAGTCAAGAGACCCAGTACTTC
TRBV30	medium-sized	TRBJ2-5	TRBD1	CAWSAGQEETQYF	TGTGCCTGGAGTGCGGGACAGGAAGAGACCCAGTACTTC
TRBV5-1	.	TRBJ2-7	.	CASSPGLTDPYEQYF	TGCGCCAGCAGCCCGGGCCTGACCGACCCCTACGAGCAGTACTTC
TRBV5-1	.	TRBJ2-1	TRBD2	CASSYGTSGGMFF	TGCGCCAGCAGCTACGGGACTAGCGGGGGGATGTTCTTC
TRBV6-1	once	TRBJ2-5	.	CASSESQGGETQYF	TGTGCCAGCAGTGAATCACAGGGTGGGGAGACCCAGTACTTC
TRBV28	.	TRBJ1-1	.	CASGEGRNTEAFF	TGTGCCAGCGGGGAGGGCAGGAACACTGAAGCTTTCTTT
TRBV2	medium-sized	TRBJ1-1	TRBD1	CASRPDRVPEAFF	TGTGCCAGCAGGCCCGACAGGGTCCCTGAAGCTTTCTTT